Listed below are T cell receptor beta chains from one sample, sequenced in a study of blood T cells in healthy people across ages. Each CDR3 protein gets one entry after TCRdb re-called the 5' RACE reads with MiXCR. The sample holds more than 650,000 distinct CDR3 sequences; around 25% are singletons and the top ten take under 3%. These same data were also listed under a study on T cells of mothers and their children.

The sample was blood. Receptors were obtained from a boy between 10 and 17 years old in good health. The CDR3 runs from the conserved cysteine through the conserved F or W. The order of the fields is V gene, J gene, clone size, D gene, CDR3 protein, CDR3 DNA. D genes are given only for firm matches. The size of a clone is reported for some rows only, either as once, few or many, or as a class for expanded clones.

>TRBV6-6|TRBJ1-2|few|-
CASSYLTPGDGYTF
TGTGCCAGCAGTTACCTGACTCCTGGGGATGGCTACACCTTC
>TRBV4-1|TRBJ2-5|few|TRBD1
CASSQNTGGRETQYF
TGCGCCAGCAGCCAAAACACAGGGGGCCGAGAGACCCAGTACTTC
>TRBV27|TRBJ2-7|many|TRBD1
CASSPQRQGSEQYF
TGTGCCAGCAGTCCCCAACGACAGGGGAGCGAGCAGTACTTC
>TRBV6-5|TRBJ2-2|-|-
CASIPQGGAGELFF
TGTGCCAGCATCCCTCAGGGGGGGGCCGGGGAGCTGTTTTTT
>TRBV7-9|TRBJ2-4|many|-
CASSWQGIQYF
TGTGCCAGCAGCTGGCAGGGAATTCAGTACTTC
>TRBV6-6|TRBJ2-1|-|-
CASSHGLYNEQFF
TGTGCCAGCAGCCACGGGCTCTACAATGAGCAGTTCTTC
>TRBV12-3/TRBV12-4|TRBJ1-4|few|TRBD1
CASRQAGGNEKLFF
TGTGCCAGCAGGCAAGCAGGGGGGAACGAAAAACTGTTTTTT
>TRBV12-3/TRBV12-4|TRBJ1-1|-|-
CASSFGPAAFF
TGTGCCAGCAGTTTCGGACCGGCAGCTTTCTTT
>TRBV24-1|TRBJ2-1|-|TRBD2
CATSRAGGYNEQFF
TGTGCCACCAGTCGTGCGGGAGGGTACAATGAGCAGTTCTTC
>TRBV20-1|TRBJ2-1|-|TRBD1
CSATGQGGTVAYEQFF
TGCAGTGCTACCGGACAGGGGGGCACGGTAGCCTATGAGCAGTTCTTC
>TRBV28|TRBJ1-4|few|TRBD1
CASSSPGTGIEKLFF
TGTGCCAGCAGTTCTCCCGGGACAGGGATTGAAAAACTGTTTTTT
>TRBV12-3/TRBV12-4|TRBJ2-5|few|TRBD2
CACSPRVGGGETQYF
TGTGCCTGCAGTCCTCGGGTGGGGGGGGGTGAGACCCAGTACTTC
>TRBV7-9|TRBJ1-4|-|-
CASSLPQGRTNEKLFF
TGTGCCAGCAGCTTACCGCAGGGGAGGACTAATGAAAAACTGTTTTTT
>TRBV12-3/TRBV12-4|TRBJ1-2|-|TRBD1
CASSPRTGLANYGYTF
TGTGCCAGCAGTCCACGGACAGGGCTAGCTAACTATGGCTACACCTTC
>TRBV5-1|TRBJ2-1|-|TRBD1
CASSSTGTAYNEQFF
TGCGCCAGCAGCAGCACCGGGACAGCTTACAATGAGCAGTTCTTC
>TRBV10-3|TRBJ1-2|-|TRBD1
CAISASQGAENGYTF
TGTGCCATCAGTGCTTCACAGGGGGCGGAGAATGGCTACACCTTC
>TRBV6-5|TRBJ2-7|-|-
CASSYPGHRAKQYF
TGTGCCAGCAGTTACCCCGGACACCGGGCAAAGCAGTACTTC
>TRBV7-9|TRBJ2-3|few|TRBD1
CASSPKGRQGTDTQYF
TGTGCCAGCAGCCCCAAGGGCAGACAGGGAACAGATACGCAGTATTTT
>TRBV20-1|TRBJ2-3|-|-
CSVSGGLWGDTQYF
TGCAGCGTTAGTGGCGGGCTATGGGGAGATACGCAGTATTTT
>TRBV7-2|TRBJ2-2|few|-
CASSSGRDGWNTGELFF
TGTGCCAGCAGCAGCGGCCGGGACGGATGGAACACCGGGGAGCTGTTTTTT
>TRBV20-1|TRBJ1-6|-|-
CSATYDRDSPLHF
TGCAGTGCTACCTATGACCGTGATTCACCCCTCCACTTT
>TRBV20-1|TRBJ1-1|few|-
CSAGSYSRVRSLEAFF
TGCAGTGCTGGCAGCTATTCCAGGGTTCGGAGCCTTGAAGCTTTCTTT